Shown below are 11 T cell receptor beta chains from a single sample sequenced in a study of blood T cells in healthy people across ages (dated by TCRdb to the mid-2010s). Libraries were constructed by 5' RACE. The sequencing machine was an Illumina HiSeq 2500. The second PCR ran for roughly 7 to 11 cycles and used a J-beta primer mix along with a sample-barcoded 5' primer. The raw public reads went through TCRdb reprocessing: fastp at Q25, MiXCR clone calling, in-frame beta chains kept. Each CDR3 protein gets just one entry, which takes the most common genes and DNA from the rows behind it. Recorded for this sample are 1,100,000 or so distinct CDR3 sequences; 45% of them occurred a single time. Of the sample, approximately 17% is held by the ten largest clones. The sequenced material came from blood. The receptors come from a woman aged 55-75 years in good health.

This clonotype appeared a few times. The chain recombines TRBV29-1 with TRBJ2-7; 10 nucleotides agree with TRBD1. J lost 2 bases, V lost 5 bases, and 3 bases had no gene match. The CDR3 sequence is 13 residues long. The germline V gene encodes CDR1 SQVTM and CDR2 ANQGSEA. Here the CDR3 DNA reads TGCAGCGTTCTAGGGACAGGGGCCTACGAGCAGTACTTC. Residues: CSVLGTGAYEQYF.

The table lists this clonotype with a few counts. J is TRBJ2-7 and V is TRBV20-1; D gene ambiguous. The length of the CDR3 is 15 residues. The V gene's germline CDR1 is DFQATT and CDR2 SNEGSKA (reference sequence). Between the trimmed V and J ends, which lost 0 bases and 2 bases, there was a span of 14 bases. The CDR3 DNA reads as TGCAGTGCTAGAGAACCAACCGGGCTAGCCTACGAGCAGTACTTC. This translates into CSAREPTGLAYEQYF.

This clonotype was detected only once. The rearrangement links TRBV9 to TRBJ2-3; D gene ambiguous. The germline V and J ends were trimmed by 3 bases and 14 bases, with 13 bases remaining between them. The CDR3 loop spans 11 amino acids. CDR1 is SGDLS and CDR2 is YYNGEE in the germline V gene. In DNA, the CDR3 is TGTGCCAGCAGCGATGACTGGGCGCTGTATTTT. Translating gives CASSDDWALYF.

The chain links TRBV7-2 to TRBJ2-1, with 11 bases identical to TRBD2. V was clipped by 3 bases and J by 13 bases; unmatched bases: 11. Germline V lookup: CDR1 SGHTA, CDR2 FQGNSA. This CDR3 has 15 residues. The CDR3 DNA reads TGTGCCAGCAGCTTTAGCGGGAGGGTCAAGTTGGAACAGTTCTTC. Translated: CASSFSGRVKLEQFF.

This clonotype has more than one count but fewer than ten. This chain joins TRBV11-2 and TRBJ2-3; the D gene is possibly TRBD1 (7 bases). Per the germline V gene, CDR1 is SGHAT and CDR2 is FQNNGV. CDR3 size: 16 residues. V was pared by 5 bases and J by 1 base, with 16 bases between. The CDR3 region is CASSIRQGGGTDTQYF. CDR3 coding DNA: TGTGCCAGCAGCATTCGACAGGGAGGTGGCACAGATACGCAGTATTTT.

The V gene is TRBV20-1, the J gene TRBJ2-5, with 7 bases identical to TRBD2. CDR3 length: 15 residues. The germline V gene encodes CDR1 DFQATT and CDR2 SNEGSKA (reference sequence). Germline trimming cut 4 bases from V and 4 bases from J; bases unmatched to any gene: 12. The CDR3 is CSATGLAGVLETQYF. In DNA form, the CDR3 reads TGCAGTGCTACCGGACTGGCGGGAGTACTAGAGACCCAGTACTTC.

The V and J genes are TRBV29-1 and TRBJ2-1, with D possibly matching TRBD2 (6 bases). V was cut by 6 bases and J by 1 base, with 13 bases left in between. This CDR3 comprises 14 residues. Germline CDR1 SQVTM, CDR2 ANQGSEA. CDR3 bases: TGCAGCGTCCGAGGACTACTATCCTACAATGAGCAGTTCTTC. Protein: CSVRGLLSYNEQFF.

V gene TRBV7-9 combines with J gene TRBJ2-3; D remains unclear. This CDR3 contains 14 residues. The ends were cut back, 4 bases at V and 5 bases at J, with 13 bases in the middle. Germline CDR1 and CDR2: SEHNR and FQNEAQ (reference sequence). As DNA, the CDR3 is TGTGCCAGCAGCTCAGGCCACACGGGAGATACGCAGTATTTT. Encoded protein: CASSSGHTGDTQYF.

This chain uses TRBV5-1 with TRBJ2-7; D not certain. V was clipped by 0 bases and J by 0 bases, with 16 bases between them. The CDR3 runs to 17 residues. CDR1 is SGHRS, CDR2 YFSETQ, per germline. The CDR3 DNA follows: TGCGCCAGCAGCTTGGGATCGGTCGGTGTGAGCTCCTACGAGCAGTACTTC. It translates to CASSLGSVGVSSYEQYF.

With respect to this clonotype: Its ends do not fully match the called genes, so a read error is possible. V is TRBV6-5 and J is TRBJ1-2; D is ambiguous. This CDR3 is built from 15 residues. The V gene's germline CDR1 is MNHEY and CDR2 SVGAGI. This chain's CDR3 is CTSSYGPGLGYGYTF. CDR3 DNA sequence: TGTACCAGCAGTTACGGACCCGGGCTCGGCTATGGCTACACCTTC.

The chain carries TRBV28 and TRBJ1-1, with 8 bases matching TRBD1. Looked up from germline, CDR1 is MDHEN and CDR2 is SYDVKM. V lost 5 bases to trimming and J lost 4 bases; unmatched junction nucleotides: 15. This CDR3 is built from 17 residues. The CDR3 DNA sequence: TGTGCCAGCAGTCGCGGCCAGACAGGGGCTGGGAGCACTGAAGCTTTCTTT. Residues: CASSRGQTGAGSTEAFF.